This TCR beta chain was profiled in a study of identical twins' blood T cells. This clonotype came up many times. TCRdb re-derived calls from the 5' RACE reads in MiXCR, one entry per CDR3 protein. The data show 300,000 to 450,000 distinct CDR3 sequences, with about 28% seen just once and approximately 6.6% held by the top ten. V was shortened by 3 bases and J by 7 bases, with 14 bases between the two germline ends. The CDR3 runs to 14 residues. This TCR derives from a woman aged 18-49 years in good health. The chain is built from TRBV12-3 or TRBV12-4 and TRBJ2-3; D perhaps matches TRBD2 (6 bases). The sequenced sample consisted of PBMCs. CDR3 sequence reads: CASSFSRGRHTQYF. CDR3 DNA sequence: TGTGCCAGCAGTTTCTCGCGGGGCCGACATACGCAGTATTTT.